These 17 T cell receptor beta chains were sequenced from one sample in a study of T cell changes during pregnancy in multiple sclerosis. Assay used: immunoSEQ multiplex PCR; TCRdb lists only in-frame clones, some missing. Among over 80,000 clones listed, around 95% were seen once. This sample comprised peripheral blood, obtained in the third trimester of pregnancy. These TCRs come from a female donor in good health, enrolled as a control in a pregnancy study.

This chain links TRBV6-5 with TRBJ1-1, with unresolved D. The CDR3 is made up of 13 amino acids. Looked up from germline, CDR1 is MNHEY and CDR2 is SVGAGI. Deletions cut 2 bases from V and 5 bases from J, with 9 bases between. The DNA for the CDR3 is TGTGCCAGCAGTTACGACTGGTCGACTGAAGCTTTCTTT. Its protein is CASSYDWSTEAFF.

This sequence joins TRBV6-5 and TRBJ2-1, with 10 bases identical to TRBD2. After removal of 0 bases from V and 6 bases from J, the junction contained 5 bases not matched to a gene. This CDR3 contains 16 residues. Germline V CDR1 and CDR2: MNHEY, SVGAGI. The CDR3 loop is CASSYSSGRAFNEQFF. The CDR3 region has the DNA TGTGCCAGCAGTTACTCCAGCGGGAGGGCCTTCAATGAGCAGTTCTTC.

This sequence joins TRBV28 and TRBJ2-3, with TRBD2 matching 9 bases. Germline trimming cut 10 bases from V and 6 bases from J; bases unmatched to any gene: 14. CDR1 and CDR2 from the germline V gene are MDHEN and SYDVKM. The CDR3 extends over 15 amino acids. CDR3 in amino acids: CATRSRGRATDTQYF. Written as DNA, the CDR3 is TGTGCCACGAGGTCTCGCGGGAGGGCCACGGATACGCAGTATTTT.

This CDR3 is CASSSYRGNTEAFF. CDR3 coding DNA: TGTGCCAGCAGCTCGTACAGGGGAAACACTGAAGCTTTCTTT. The genes are TRBV5-6 and TRBJ1-1, with 7 bases aligning to TRBD1. CDR3 length: 14 residues. V shed 3 bases, J shed 2 bases, and the junction held 4 bases outside the gene matches. Germline CDR1 and CDR2: SGHDT and YYEEEE. Complete variable domain (other parts from reference TRBV5-6 and TRBJ1-1): DAGVTQSPTHLIKTRGQQVTLRCSPKSGHDTVSWYQQALGQGPQFIFQYYEEEERQRGNFPDRFSGHQFPNYSSELNVNALLLGDSALYLCASSSYRGNTEAFFGQGTRLTVV.

This chain's CDR3 is CASSHPQGAGELFF. The DNA of the CDR3 is TGTGCCAGCAGTCACCCACAGGGGGCCGGGGAGCTGTTTTTT. The chain has TRBV28 and TRBJ2-2, with 8 bases aligning to TRBD1. The CDR3 extends over 14 amino acids. Germline trimming cut 5 bases from V and 6 bases from J; bases unmatched to any gene: 5. The germline V gene has CDR1 MDHEN and CDR2 SYDVKM.

This clone has just a few counts. The chain employs TRBV19 and TRBJ1-1; no reliable D call. V lost 5 bases, J lost 4 bases, and 17 bases lay in between. This CDR3 has 15 residues. Germline lookup yields CDR1 LNHDA and CDR2 SQIVND (reference sequence). DNA of the CDR3: TGTGCCAGTAGTCCAACGACCCCCTCGGGCACTGAAGCTTTCTTT. It codes for CASSPTTPSGTEAFF.

The rearrangement joins TRBV27 to TRBJ2-2; a weak D match, TRBD2 (6 bases). Germline CDR1 is MNHEY and CDR2 is SMNVEV (reference sequence). The CDR3 is 14 amino acids. Trimming removed 0 bases at V and 4 bases at J, with 6 bases between. In DNA, the CDR3 is TGTGCCAGCAGTTTATCGGGGGGCACCGGGGAGCTGTTTTTT. Protein product: CASSLSGGTGELFF.

The CDR3 reads CASSAGTGAGLRQETQYF. The CDR3 DNA is TGCGCCAGCAGCGCCGGGACAGGGGCCGGGCTCCGTCAAGAGACCCAGTACTTC. This chain joins TRBV5-1 and TRBJ2-5; 10 bases align to TRBD1. CDR1 and CDR2 from the germline V gene are SGHRS and YFSETQ. After removal of 4 bases from V and 2 bases from J, the junction contained 14 bases not matched to a gene. The CDR3 totals 18 residues.

The rearrangement uses TRBV30 and TRBJ1-4; 7 nucleotides align to TRBD1. Trimming cost V 1 base and J 3 bases; bases outside gene matches: 5. The CDR3 consists of 15 residues. Germline V gene lookup returns CDR1 GTSNPN and CDR2 SVGIG (reference sequence). The CDR3 protein is CAWSGTGTANEKLFF. The CDR3 DNA is TGTGCCTGGAGTGGTACCGGGACAGCTAATGAAAAACTGTTTTTT.

J is TRBJ1-1 and V is TRBV9; D is perhaps TRBD1 (5 bases). This CDR3 region has 15 residues. Germline V gene sequence: CDR1 SGDLS, CDR2 YYNGEE. The V gene lost 7 bases and the J gene lost 5 bases, with 21 bases spanning the gap. CDR3 in amino acids: CASSRGVPGRTEAFF. The CDR3 nucleotides are TGTGCCAGCTCGCGGGGGGTGCCCGGAAGAACTGAAGCTTTCTTT. The full variable domain, with the rest looked up from reference TRBV9 and TRBJ1-1, is DSGVTQTPKHLITATGQRVTLRCSPRSGDLSVYWYQQSLDQGLQFLIQYYNGEERAKGNILERFSAQQFPDLHSELNLSSLELGDSALYFCASSRGVPGRTEAFFGQGTRLTVV.

The V gene is TRBV6-5, the J gene TRBJ2-7, with 8 bases matching TRBD1. CDR3 length equals 15 residues. The germline CDR1 and CDR2 sequences are MNHEY and SVGAGI. The V and J ends lost 2 bases and 7 bases, in that order; junction bases with no gene match: 10. CDR3 residues: CASSYEQGGVWEQYF. The CDR3 nucleotides are TGTGCCAGCAGTTACGAACAGGGGGGAGTTTGGGAGCAGTACTTC.

The gene calls are TRBV6-4 and TRBJ2-3, with D possibly being TRBD2 (5 bases). Germline lookup yields CDR1 MRHNA and CDR2 SNTAGT. With 5 bases removed from V and 3 bases from J, the gap between germline ends came to 12 bases. The CDR3 is 14 residues long. The CDR3 DNA reads as TGTGCCAGCAGTCCAGGACTGTCGACAGATACGCAGTATTTT. Its protein is CASSPGLSTDTQYF.

This chain joins TRBV20-1 and TRBJ2-5; D is ambiguous. The CDR3 has 11 amino acids. Trimming pared 7 bases from V and 3 bases from J, leaving 9 bases between. Germline V lookup: CDR1 DFQATT, CDR2 SNEGSKA (reference sequence). The CDR3 here is CSGAPEETQYF. In DNA, the CDR3 is TGCAGTGGGGCTCCCGAAGAGACCCAGTACTTC.

The rearrangement links TRBV19 to TRBJ1-1, with 7 bases identical to TRBD1. CDR3 size: 14 residues. The germline V gene encodes CDR1 LNHDA and CDR2 SQIVND (reference sequence). V was clipped by 7 bases and J by 4 bases; unmatched bases: 9. CDR3 protein: CASIQTGSFTEAFF. The CDR3 DNA sequence: TGTGCCAGTATTCAGACAGGGAGCTTCACTGAAGCTTTCTTT.

In the case of this clone: This specimen includes other DNA sequences encoding the same CDR3. The gene calls are TRBV5-1 and TRBJ1-2; perhaps TRBD1 as D (5 bases). Between the trimmed V and J ends, which lost 4 bases and 2 bases, there was a span of 9 bases. The CDR3 has 13 amino acids. Germline V gene data show CDR1 as SGHRS and CDR2 as YFSETQ. The CDR3: CASSLDSNYGYTF. The CDR3 DNA sequence: TGCGCCAGCAGCCTAGACAGCAACTATGGCTACACCTTC. Supplemented by reference TRBV5-1 and TRBJ1-2, the full variable domain reads KAGVTQTPRYLIKTRGQQVTLSCSPISGHRSVSWYQQTPGQGLQFLFEYFSETQRNKGNFPGRFSGRQFSNSRSEMNVSTLELGDSALYLCASSLDSNYGYTFGSGTRLTVV.

V usage is TRBV4-1 and J usage is TRBJ1-3; D remains ambiguous. V lost 0 bases, J lost 12 bases, and 9 bases lay in between. From germline, CDR1 is MGHRA and CDR2 YSYEKL. This CDR3 is built from 12 residues. The CDR3 protein is CASSQDQVSIYF. DNA for the CDR3: TGCGCCAGCAGCCAAGATCAGGTCAGCATATATTTT.

The chain is built from TRBV28 and TRBJ1-4; 8 nucleotides align to TRBD1. The CDR3 runs 11 residues. Germline V gene lookup returns CDR1 MDHEN and CDR2 SYDVKM. The V and J ends lost 5 bases and 14 bases, in that order; junction bases with no gene match: 4. CDR3 in DNA: TGTGCCAGCAGTGGTAGGGACAGGCTGTTTTTT. Translated: CASSGRDRLFF.